These T cell receptor beta chains were read from a single sample in a study of blood T cell repertoires in COVID-19. The method was immunoSEQ multiplex PCR; TCRdb's version includes in-frame clones alone and lacks a portion of them. Of more than 70,000 clones listed, about four fifths are singletons. Sequencing was performed on peripheral blood. The receptors derive from a woman aged 80 or over with active or convalescent COVID-19. Both conserved end residues are part of each CDR3. The D gene is left open where the match is weak. Rows may omit the clone size; those that give it use once, few, many or a size class.

D	V	size	J	CDR3	DNA
TRBD1	TRBV7-2	once	TRBJ2-7	CASSPQGVSSEQYF	TGTGCCAGCAGCCCTCAGGGGGTTTCTTCGGAGCAGTACTTC
TRBD2	TRBV18	-	TRBJ2-1	CASSPLGEGLRNEQFF	TGTGCCAGCTCACCATTGGGGGAGGGCCTACGGAATGAGCAGTTCTTC
-	TRBV12-3/TRBV12-4	-	TRBJ2-3	CASSLREDTQYF	TGTGCCAGCAGTTTGAGGGAAGATACGCAGTATTTT
TRBD1	TRBV30	-	TRBJ1-5	CAWSARTGGWGNQPQHF	TGTGCCTGGAGTGCCCGTACAGGGGGCTGGGGCAATCAGCCCCAGCATTTT
TRBD1	TRBV6-5	-	TRBJ2-1	CASEGQGWNEQFF	TGTGCCAGCGAAGGACAGGGGTGGAATGAGCAGTTCTTC
-	TRBV7-8	-	TRBJ2-3	CASSFAGYSTDTQYF	TGTGCCAGCAGCTTCGCGGGATATAGCACAGATACGCAGTATTTT
TRBD1	TRBV28	few	TRBJ1-5	CASSFTRGANQPQHF	TGTGCCAGCAGTTTTACCAGGGGGGCAAATCAGCCCCAGCATTTT
-	TRBV12-5	-	TRBJ2-7	CASGLYRVISYEQYF	TGTGCTAGTGGACTATACAGGGTAATCTCCTACGAGCAGTACTTC
-	TRBV4-3	-	TRBJ1-5	CASSQATGNQPQHF	TGCGCCAGCAGCCAAGCCACAGGGAATCAGCCCCAGCATTTT
TRBD2	TRBV18	-	TRBJ2-5	CASSPTRGGPKETQYF	TGTGCCAGCTCACCAACTCGGGGGGGCCCAAAAGAGACCCAGTACTTC
TRBD1	TRBV28	-	TRBJ1-2	CASSEINWFLRQGNYGYTF	TGTGCCAGCAGCGAAATTAACTGGTTCCTCAGACAGGGTAACTATGGCTACACCTTC
-	TRBV5-4	-	TRBJ2-1	CASSTTAVYNEQFF	TGTGCCAGCAGCACCACAGCGGTCTACAATGAGCAGTTCTTC
TRBD1	TRBV7-9	-	TRBJ1-2	CASSSTTGDYGYTF	TGTGCCAGCAGCTCCACGACAGGGGACTATGGCTACACCTTC
-	TRBV12-3/TRBV12-4	-	TRBJ1-2	CASKGYGYTF	TGTGCCAGCAAGGGGTATGGCTACACCTTC
TRBD1	TRBV28	-	TRBJ1-2	CASSLGTDLLYGYTF	TGTGCCAGCAGTTTAGGGACAGACCTGTTGTATGGCTACACCTTC
TRBD2	TRBV7-3	few	TRBJ2-1	CASSLIGVLSGEGPYNEQFF	TGTGCCAGCAGCTTAATCGGGGTTCTTAGCGGGGAGGGGCCCTACAATGAGCAGTTCTTC
-	TRBV5-5	-	TRBJ2-3	CASSRGDSPLTDTQYF	TGTGCCAGCAGCCGAGGTGACAGCCCCCTCACAGATACGCAGTATTTT
-	TRBV7-2	-	TRBJ2-5	CASSLVGTTGQETQYF	TGTGCCAGCAGCTTAGTAGGGACAACCGGCCAAGAGACCCAGTACTTC
TRBD1	TRBV12-3/TRBV12-4	-	TRBJ2-7	CASSLGGQDEQYF	TGTGCCAGCAGTTTAGGGGGACAGGACGAGCAGTACTTC
TRBD1	TRBV18	-	TRBJ1-1	CASSPLEGQGNLGTEAFF	TGTGCCAGCTCACCGCTCGAGGGACAGGGGAATTTGGGAACTGAAGCTTTCTTT
TRBD1	TRBV5-1	-	TRBJ1-4	CASSLIGTANEKLFF	TGCGCCAGCAGCTTAATCGGGACAGCGAATGAAAAACTGTTTTTT
TRBD1	TRBV2	-	TRBJ1-5	CASRRQGEGQPQHF	TGTGCCAGCAGAAGACAGGGTGAGGGGCAGCCCCAGCATTTT
TRBD1	TRBV11-3	-	TRBJ1-4	CASRDGTGAFEKLFF	TGTGCCAGCAGAGACGGGACAGGGGCTTTTGAAAAACTGTTTTTT
TRBD1	TRBV3-1/TRBV3-2	-	TRBJ1-1	CASSTGTENTEAFF	TGTGCCAGCAGCACCGGGACAGAAAACACTGAAGCTTTCTTT
-	TRBV6-2/TRBV6-3	once	TRBJ2-1	CASSLGARGNEQFF	TGTGCCAGCAGTTTGGGGGCCCGGGGCAATGAGCAGTTCTTC
-	TRBV29-1	-	TRBJ1-5	CSRDVCGNQPQHF	TGCTCTCGAGATGTTTGTGGCAATCAGCCCCAGCATTTT
TRBD1	TRBV6-2/TRBV6-3	-	TRBJ2-7	CASSRQGETYEQYF	TGTGCCAGCAGTAGACAGGGTGAAACCTACGAGCAGTACTTC
TRBD2	TRBV5-1	-	TRBJ2-7	CASSLSGGSTYEQYF	TGCGCCAGCAGCTTATCGGGGGGGAGCACCTACGAGCAGTACTTC
-	TRBV2	-	TRBJ1-5	CASRELGPNQPQHF	TGTGCCAGCAGGGAACTGGGGCCAAATCAGCCCCAGCATTTT
-	TRBV30	-	TRBJ2-2	CAWRPGTWNTGELFF	TGTGCCTGGAGACCCGGGACTTGGAACACCGGGGAGCTGTTTTTT
-	TRBV29-1	-	TRBJ2-5	CSVYRETQYF	TGCAGCGTTTACAGGGAGACCCAGTACTTC
-	TRBV27	-	TRBJ2-7	CASSLSRQGEQYF	TGTGCCAGCAGTTTATCGCGTCAGGGTGAGCAGTACTTC
TRBD1	TRBV28	-	TRBJ2-7	CASSLRGGRSYEQYF	TGTGCCAGCAGTTTGAGAGGGGGCCGCTCCTACGAGCAGTACTTC
TRBD1	TRBV7-2	-	TRBJ2-1	CASSLAQGVSYNEQFF	TGTGCCAGCAGCTTAGCACAGGGGGTTTCCTACAATGAGCAGTTCTTC